This T cell receptor beta chain was sequenced during a study of shared clonotypes between healthy human individuals. General study points: Despite large depth, rarefaction showed incomplete sorted-subset sequencing.

The CDR3 spans 11 residues. V was shortened by 6 bases and J by 6 bases, with 8 bases between the two germline ends. The germline CDR1 and CDR2 sequences are DFQATT and SNEGSKA (reference sequence). About this clone itself: The antigen is undetermined.

Profiled with immunoSEQ multiplex PCR; TCRdb holds only in-frame clones, not every one. Of about 1 million clones in the sample, about 84% are singletons; the top ten hold roughly 0.56%. The chain links TRBV20-1 to TRBJ2-2; no firm D call. Specimen: memory CD4+ T cells from PBMCs. Subset of the sample: CD45RA-negative fraction. This TCR was sampled from a man between 18 and 35 years old in good health. Some clones in this sample may be carry-over from other donors' samples. Written as DNA, the CDR3 is TGCAGTGCCCTGGAGTCCGGGGAGCTGTTTTTT. This translates into CSALESGELFF.